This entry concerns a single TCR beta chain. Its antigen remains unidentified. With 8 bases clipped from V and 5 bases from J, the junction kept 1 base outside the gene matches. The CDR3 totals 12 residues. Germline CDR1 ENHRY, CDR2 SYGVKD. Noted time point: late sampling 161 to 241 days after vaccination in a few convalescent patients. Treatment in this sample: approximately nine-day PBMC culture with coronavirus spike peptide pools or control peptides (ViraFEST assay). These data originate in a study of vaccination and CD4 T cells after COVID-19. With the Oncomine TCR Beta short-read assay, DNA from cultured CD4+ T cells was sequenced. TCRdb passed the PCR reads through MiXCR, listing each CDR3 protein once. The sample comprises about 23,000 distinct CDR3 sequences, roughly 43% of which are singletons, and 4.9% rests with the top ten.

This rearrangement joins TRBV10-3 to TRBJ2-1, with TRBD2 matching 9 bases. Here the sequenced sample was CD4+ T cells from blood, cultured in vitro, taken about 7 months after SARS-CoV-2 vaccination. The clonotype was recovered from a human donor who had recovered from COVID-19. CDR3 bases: TGTGCCATCGGACTAGCGAACAATGAGCAGTTCTTC. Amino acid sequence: CAIGLANNEQFF.